The entry below gives a single TCR beta chain sequence along with its context. TCRdb used MiXCR to reprocess the RT-PCR reads, holding one entry per CDR3 protein. Of roughly 670,000 distinct CDR3 sequences in the sample, approximately 15% are singletons; the top ten hold around 7.6%. The V gene's germline CDR1 is KGHDR and CDR2 SFDVKD. V was cut by 5 bases and J by 2 bases, with 9 bases left in between. The CDR3 sequence is 14 residues long. This specimen belongs to a study of response to subunit inactivated influenza vaccine. The sequences come from PBMCs from blood, collected 14 to 15 days before vaccination. The V call is TRBV24-1, the J call TRBJ1-5; possibly TRBD1 for D (6 bases). The sequence came from a man aged 50-60 years who received an inactivated influenza vaccine. CDR3 amino acids: CATSGGTRNQPQHF. The CDR3 nucleotides are TGTGCCACCAGTGGCGGGACACGCAATCAGCCCCAGCATTTT.